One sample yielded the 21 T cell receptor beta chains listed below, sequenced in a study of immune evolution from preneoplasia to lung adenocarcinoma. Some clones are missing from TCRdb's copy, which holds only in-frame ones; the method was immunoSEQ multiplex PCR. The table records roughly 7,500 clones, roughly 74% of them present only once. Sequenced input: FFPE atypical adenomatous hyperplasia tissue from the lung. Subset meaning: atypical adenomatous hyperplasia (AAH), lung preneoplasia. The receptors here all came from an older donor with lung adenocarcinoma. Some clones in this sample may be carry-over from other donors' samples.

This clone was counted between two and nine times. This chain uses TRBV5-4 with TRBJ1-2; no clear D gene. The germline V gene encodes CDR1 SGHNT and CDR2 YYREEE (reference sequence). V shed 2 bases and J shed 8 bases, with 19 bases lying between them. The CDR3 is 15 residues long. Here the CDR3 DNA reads TGTGCCAGCAGCTTTGTCCGGCAGGAGTTTGGCGGCTACACCTTC. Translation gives CASSFVRQEFGGYTF.

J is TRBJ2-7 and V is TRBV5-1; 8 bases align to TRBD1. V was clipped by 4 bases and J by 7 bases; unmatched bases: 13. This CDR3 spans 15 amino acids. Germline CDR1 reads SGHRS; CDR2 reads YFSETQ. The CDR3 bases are TGCGCCAGCAGCGTTGGACAGGGCGTTCGGGAAGAGCAGTACTTC. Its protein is CASSVGQGVREEQYF.

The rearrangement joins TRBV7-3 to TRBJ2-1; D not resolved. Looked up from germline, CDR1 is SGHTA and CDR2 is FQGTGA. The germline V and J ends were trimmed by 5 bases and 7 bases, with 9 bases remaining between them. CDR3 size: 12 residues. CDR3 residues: CASSPTGNEQFF. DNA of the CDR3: TGTGCCAGCAGCCCGACTGGGAATGAGCAGTTCTTC.

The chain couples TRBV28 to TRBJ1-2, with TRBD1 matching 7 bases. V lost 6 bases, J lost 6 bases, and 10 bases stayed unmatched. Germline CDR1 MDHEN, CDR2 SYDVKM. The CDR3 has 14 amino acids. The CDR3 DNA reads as TGTGCCAGCAGAACCGTCGGACAGGAGCATGGCTACACCTTC. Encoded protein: CASRTVGQEHGYTF.

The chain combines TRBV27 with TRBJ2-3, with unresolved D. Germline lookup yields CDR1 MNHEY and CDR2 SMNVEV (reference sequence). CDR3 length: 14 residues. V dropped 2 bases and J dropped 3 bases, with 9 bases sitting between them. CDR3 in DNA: TGTGCCAGCAGTTTAGGCAGGCTTACAGATACGCAGTATTTT. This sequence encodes CASSLGRLTDTQYF.

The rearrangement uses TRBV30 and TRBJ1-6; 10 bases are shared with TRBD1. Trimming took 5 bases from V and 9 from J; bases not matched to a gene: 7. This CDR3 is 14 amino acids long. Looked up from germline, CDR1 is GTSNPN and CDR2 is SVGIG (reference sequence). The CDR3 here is CAWDRQGARSPLHF. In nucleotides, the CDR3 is TGTGCCTGGGACCGACAGGGGGCACGTTCACCCCTCCACTTT.

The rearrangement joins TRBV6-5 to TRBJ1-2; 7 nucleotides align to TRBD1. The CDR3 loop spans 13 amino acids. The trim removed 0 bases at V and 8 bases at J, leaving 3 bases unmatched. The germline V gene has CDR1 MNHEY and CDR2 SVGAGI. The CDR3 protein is CASSYSGTAGYTF. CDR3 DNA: TGTGCCAGCAGTTACTCGGGGACAGCCGGCTACACCTTC.

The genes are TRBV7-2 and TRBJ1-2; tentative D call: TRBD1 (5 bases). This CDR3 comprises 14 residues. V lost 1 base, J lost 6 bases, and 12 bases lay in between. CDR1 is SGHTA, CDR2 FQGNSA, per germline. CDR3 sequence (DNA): TGTGCCAGCAGCTTAGACGGGACTCGCCATGGCTACACCTTC. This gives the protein CASSLDGTRHGYTF.

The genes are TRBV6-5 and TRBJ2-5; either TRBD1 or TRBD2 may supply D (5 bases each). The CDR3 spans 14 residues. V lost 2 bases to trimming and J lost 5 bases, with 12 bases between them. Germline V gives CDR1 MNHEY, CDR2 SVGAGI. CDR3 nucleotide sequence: TGTGCCAGCAGTTACAGGGGAGCGGACGAGACCCAGTACTTC. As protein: CASSYRGADETQYF.

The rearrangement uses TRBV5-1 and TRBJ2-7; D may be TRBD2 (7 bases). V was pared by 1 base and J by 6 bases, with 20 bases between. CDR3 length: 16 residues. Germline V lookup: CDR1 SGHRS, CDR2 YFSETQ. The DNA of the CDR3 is TGCGCCAGCAGCTTGTTTTCGGGGGGCTTGCCGTTCGAGCAGTACTTC. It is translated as CASSLFSGGLPFEQYF.

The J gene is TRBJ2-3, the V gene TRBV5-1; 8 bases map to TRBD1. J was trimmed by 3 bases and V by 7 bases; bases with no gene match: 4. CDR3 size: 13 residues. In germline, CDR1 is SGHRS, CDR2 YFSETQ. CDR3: CASLGQGTDTQYF. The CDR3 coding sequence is TGCGCCAGCTTAGGACAGGGAACAGATACGCAGTATTTT.

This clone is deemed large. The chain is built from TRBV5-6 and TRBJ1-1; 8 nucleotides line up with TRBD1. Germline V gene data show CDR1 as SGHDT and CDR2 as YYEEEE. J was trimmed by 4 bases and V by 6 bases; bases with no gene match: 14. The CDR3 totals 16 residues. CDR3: CASNEEAGGARTEAFF. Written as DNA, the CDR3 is TGTGCCAGCAACGAAGAGGCAGGGGGCGCCCGCACTGAAGCTTTCTTT.

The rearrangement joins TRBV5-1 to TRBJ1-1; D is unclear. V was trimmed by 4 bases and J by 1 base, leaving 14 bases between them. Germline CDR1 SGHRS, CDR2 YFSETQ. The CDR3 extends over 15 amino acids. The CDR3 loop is CASSPDPGGNTEAFF. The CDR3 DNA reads TGCGCCAGCAGCCCGGACCCCGGTGGGAACACTGAAGCTTTCTTT.

The CDR3 sequence: CASSFPWPRNEQFF. In nucleotides, the CDR3 is TGTGCCAGCAGTTTCCCATGGCCTCGGAATGAGCAGTTCTTC. The chain combines TRBV28 with TRBJ2-1; D is ambiguous. The CDR3 consists of 14 residues. Germline CDR1 and CDR2: MDHEN and SYDVKM. V dropped 3 bases and J dropped 7 bases, with 13 bases sitting between them.

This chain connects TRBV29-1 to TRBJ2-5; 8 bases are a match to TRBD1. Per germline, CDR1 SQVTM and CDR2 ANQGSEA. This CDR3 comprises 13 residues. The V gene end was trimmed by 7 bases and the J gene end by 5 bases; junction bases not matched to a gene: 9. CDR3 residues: CSESDRAGETQYF. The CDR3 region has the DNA TGCAGCGAGTCGGACAGGGCGGGGGAGACCCAGTACTTC.

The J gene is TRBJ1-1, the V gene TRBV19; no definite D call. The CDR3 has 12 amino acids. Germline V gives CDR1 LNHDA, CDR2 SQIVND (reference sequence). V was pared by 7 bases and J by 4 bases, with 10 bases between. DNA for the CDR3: TGTGCCAGTAAGGCTCGGGGCACTGAAGCTTTCTTT. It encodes CASKARGTEAFF.

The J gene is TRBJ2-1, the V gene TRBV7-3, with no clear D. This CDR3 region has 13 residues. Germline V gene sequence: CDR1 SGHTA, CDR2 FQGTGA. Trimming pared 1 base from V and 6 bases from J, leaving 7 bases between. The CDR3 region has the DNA TGTGCCAGCAGCTTAAAGGGCAGCAATGAGCAGTTCTTC. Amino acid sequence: CASSLKGSNEQFF. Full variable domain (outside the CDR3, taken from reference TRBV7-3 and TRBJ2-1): GAGVSQTPSNKVTEKGKYVELRCDPISGHTALYWYRQSLGQGPEFLIYFQGTGAADDSGLPNDRFFAVRPEGSVSTLKIQRTERGDSAVYLCASSLKGSNEQFFGPGTRLTVL.

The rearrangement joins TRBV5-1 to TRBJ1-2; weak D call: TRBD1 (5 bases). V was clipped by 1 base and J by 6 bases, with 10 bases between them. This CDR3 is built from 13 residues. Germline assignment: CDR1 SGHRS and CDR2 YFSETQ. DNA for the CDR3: TGCGCCAGCAGCTTGTGGGGCATCGATGGCTACACCTTC. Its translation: CASSLWGIDGYTF.

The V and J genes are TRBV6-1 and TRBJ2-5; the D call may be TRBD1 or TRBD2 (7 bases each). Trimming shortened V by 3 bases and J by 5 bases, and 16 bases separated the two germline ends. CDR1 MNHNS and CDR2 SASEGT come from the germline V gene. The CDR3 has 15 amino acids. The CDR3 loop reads CASSERGGGAETQYF. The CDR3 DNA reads TGTGCCAGCAGTGAGAGGGGAGGGGGCGCGGAGACCCAGTACTTC.

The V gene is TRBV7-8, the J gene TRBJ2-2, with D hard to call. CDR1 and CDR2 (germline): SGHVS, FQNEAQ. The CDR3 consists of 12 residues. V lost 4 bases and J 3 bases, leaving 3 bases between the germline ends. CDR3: CASSSYTGELFF. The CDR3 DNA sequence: TGTGCCAGCAGCTCATACACCGGGGAGCTGTTTTTT.

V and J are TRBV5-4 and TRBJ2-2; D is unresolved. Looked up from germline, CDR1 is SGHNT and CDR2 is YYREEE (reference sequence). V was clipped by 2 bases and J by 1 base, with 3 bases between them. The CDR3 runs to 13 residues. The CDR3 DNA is TGTGCCAGCAGCTTTCAGAACACCGGGGAGCTGTTTTTT. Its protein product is CASSFQNTGELFF.